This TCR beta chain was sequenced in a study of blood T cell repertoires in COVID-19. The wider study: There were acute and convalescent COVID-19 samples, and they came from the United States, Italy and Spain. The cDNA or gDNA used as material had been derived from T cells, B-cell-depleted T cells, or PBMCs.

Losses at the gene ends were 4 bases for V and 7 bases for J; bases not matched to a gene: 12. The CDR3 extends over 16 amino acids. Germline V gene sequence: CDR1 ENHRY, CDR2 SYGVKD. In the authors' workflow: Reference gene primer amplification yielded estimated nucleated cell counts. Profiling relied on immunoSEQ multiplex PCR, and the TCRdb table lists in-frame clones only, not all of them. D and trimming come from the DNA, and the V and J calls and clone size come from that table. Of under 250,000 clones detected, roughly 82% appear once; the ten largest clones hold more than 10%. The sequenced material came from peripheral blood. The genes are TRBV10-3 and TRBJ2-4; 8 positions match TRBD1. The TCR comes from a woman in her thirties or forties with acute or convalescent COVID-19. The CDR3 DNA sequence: TGTGCCATCAGTGGCGGCCCGGGACAGGAGGGCAACATTCAGTACTTC. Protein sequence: CAISGGPGQEGNIQYF.